These 8 T cell receptor beta chains share one sample of origin, sequenced in a study of T cell repertoires in cytomegalovirus infection. From the reads, TCRdb called clonotypes with MiXCR, one entry per CDR3 protein. The sample lists hundreds of thousands of distinct CDR3 sequences, 24% occurring once. The specimen was CD8+ T cells from PBMCs. The receptors were gathered from a human donor in good health (CMV status not recorded). Some clones in this sample may be carry-over from other donors' samples.

CDR3 nucleotides: TGTGCCAGCAGTGAACGGACAGCGAACACCGGGGAGCTGTTTTTT. Amino acid sequence: CASSERTANTGELFF. J is TRBJ2-2 and V is TRBV2, with TRBD1 as a possible D gene (6 bases). V lost 2 bases and J 0 bases, leaving 7 bases between the germline ends. This CDR3 is 15 amino acids long. Germline CDR1 is SNHLY and CDR2 is FYNNEI.

CDR3 nucleotides: TGTGCCAGCAGTTACAATGAGGGTTACGGAGAGACCCAGTACTTC. Its translation: CASSYNEGYGETQYF. This chain links TRBV6-6 with TRBJ2-5; maybe TRBD2 (5 bases). The germline CDR1 and CDR2 sequences are MNHNY and SVGAGI (reference sequence). This CDR3 comprises 15 residues. The germline V and J ends were trimmed by 2 bases and 4 bases, with 14 bases remaining between them.

In its sample, this clonotype was seen many times. The chain combines TRBV6-5 with TRBJ1-1; possible D gene TRBD1, 6 bases. From germline, CDR1 is MNHEY and CDR2 SVGAGI. The CDR3 runs to 14 residues. V was clipped by 0 bases and J by 4 bases, with 9 bases between them. CDR3 region: CASSYSRGSTEAFF. As DNA, the CDR3 is TGTGCCAGCAGTTACTCCAGGGGAAGCACTGAAGCTTTCTTT.

This clonotype came up many times. J is TRBJ2-1 and V is TRBV7-6; D is uncertain. The CDR3 has 12 amino acids. V shed 5 bases and J shed 7 bases, with 9 bases lying between them. Germline V CDR1 and CDR2: SGHVS, FNYEAQ. In DNA form, the CDR3 reads TGTGCCAGCAGCGGCCGTTGGAATGAGCAGTTCTTC. It codes for CASSGRWNEQFF.

There are many counts of this clonotype. The V and J genes are TRBV11-2 and TRBJ1-5; D is unclear. The germline CDR1 and CDR2 sequences are SGHAT and FQNNGV. Trimming stripped 3 bases from V and 4 bases from J, with 13 bases between. This CDR3 is 15 amino acids long. This CDR3 is CASSFGLGVNQPQHF. DNA for the CDR3: TGTGCCAGCAGCTTCGGTCTGGGCGTAAATCAGCCCCAGCATTTT.

This clonotype has just one count. CDR3 bases: TGTGCCAGCAGTCCCCGACTAGTGGGGGATGAGCAGTTCTTC. Protein: CASSPRLVGDEQFF. This sequence joins TRBV6-1 and TRBJ2-1; maybe TRBD2 (6 bases). The CDR3 is made up of 14 amino acids. Germline lookup yields CDR1 MNHNS and CDR2 SASEGT. Trimming took off 5 bases at V and 8 bases at J, with 16 bases between the two ends.

This clonotype came up many times. The rearrangement uses TRBV7-8 and TRBJ2-5, with 12 nucleotides matching TRBD2. Germline V lookup: CDR1 SGHVS, CDR2 FQNEAQ. CDR3 length: 17 amino acids. J gave up 0 bases and V 1 base, and 3 bases lay outside the gene matches. The CDR3 DNA reads as TGTGCCAGCAGCTTAGTCCTAGCGGGGGGGTACCAAGAGACCCAGTACTTC. Residues: CASSLVLAGGYQETQYF. Combining the CDR3 with reference TRBV7-8 and TRBJ2-5 gives the whole variable domain GAGVSQSPRYKVAKRGQDVALRCDPISGHVSLFWYQQALGQGPEFLTYFQNEAQLDKSGLPSDRFFAERPEGSVSTLKIQRTQQEDSAVYLCASSLVLAGGYQETQYFGPGTRLLVL.

CDR3 sequence: CASSEGWGQGTGELFF. The CDR3, as DNA: TGTGCCAGCAGCGAGGGCTGGGGGCAGGGCACCGGGGAGCTGTTTTTT. The chain carries TRBV5-5 and TRBJ2-2, with D perhaps TRBD1 (6 bases). The V end lost 4 bases, the J end lost 4 bases, and 17 bases lay between the germline ends. CDR3 size: 16 residues. CDR1 is SGHKS and CDR2 is YYEKEE in the germline V gene (reference sequence).